The 5 T cell receptor beta chains below all came from one sample that was sequenced in a study of T cells in localized non-small cell lung cancer. Sequencing was performed with immunoSEQ multiplex PCR; in TCRdb, only in-frame clones are kept and a portion is missing. Of around 130,000 clones listed, roughly nine tenths are singletons. The sample in question was peripheral blood, obtained before any cancer treatment. The receptors originated from a female donor older than 55 with stage I lung adenocarcinoma.

This chain joins TRBV27 and TRBJ1-2; D not certain. Germline V gene data show CDR1 as MNHEY and CDR2 as SMNVEV (reference sequence). The CDR3 is made up of 13 amino acids. V was trimmed by 8 bases and J by 8 bases, leaving 18 bases between them. The CDR3 bases are TGTGCCAGCGCCCCGGGTGGCAGCAGGGGCTACACCTTC. Translating it yields CASAPGGSRGYTF.

This clone occurred once. V usage is TRBV5-5 and J usage is TRBJ2-5, with 10 bases lining up with TRBD2. CDR3 size: 18 residues. From germline, CDR1 is SGHKS and CDR2 YYEKEE (reference sequence). V lost 3 bases to trimming and J lost 5 bases; unmatched junction nucleotides: 16. CDR3 sequence (DNA): TGTGCCAGCAGCTCACCCTCTTCGAGCGGGAGGGCCGGGGAGACCCAGTACTTC. This codes for CASSSPSSSGRAGETQYF.

The chain is built from TRBV28 and TRBJ1-2, with D hard to call. The CDR3 spans 14 residues. The germline V gene encodes CDR1 MDHEN and CDR2 SYDVKM. V lost 5 bases and J lost 5, with 15 bases in between. The CDR3 region is CASSSRHLNYGYTF. The CDR3 bases are TGTGCCAGCAGTAGCCGACACCTCAATTATGGCTACACCTTC.

The V and J genes are TRBV29-1 and TRBJ1-5; the D gene is possibly TRBD1 (5 bases). The ends were cut back, 7 bases at V and 3 bases at J, with 13 bases in the middle. This CDR3 comprises 13 residues. The V gene's germline CDR1 is SQVTM and CDR2 ANQGSEA. The CDR3 loop reads CSAGGGVNQPQHF. The CDR3 region has the DNA TGCAGCGCCGGGGGGGGTGTCAATCAGCCCCAGCATTTT.

The chain has TRBV7-9 and TRBJ2-7; tentatively, D is TRBD1 (5 bases). Between the trimmed V and J ends, which lost 2 bases and 6 bases, there was a span of 17 bases. This CDR3 spans 15 amino acids. Germline V CDR1 and CDR2: SEHNR, FQNEAQ (reference sequence). CDR3 protein: CASSLLVGAQGEQYF. The CDR3 DNA reads TGTGCCAGCAGCTTATTGGTGGGTGCGCAGGGCGAGCAGTACTTC.